This TCR beta chain was captured in a study of T cell responses to AZD1222 COVID-19 vaccine. The V and J ends lost 5 bases and 4 bases, in that order; junction bases with no gene match: 15. This CDR3 has 19 amino acids. Per the germline V gene, CDR1 is SGHTA and CDR2 is FQGNSA. Here immunoSEQ multiplex PCR was the method, and the copy in TCRdb shows in-frame clones only, minus some. Of under 130,000 clones in the sample, approximately 92% were seen once. Sequences were derived from peripheral blood, sampled 28 days after the second AZD1222 dose. The rearrangement uses TRBV7-2 and TRBJ2-2; 11 nucleotides match TRBD2. The TCR was taken from an adult who received the AZD1222 COVID-19 vaccine. DNA for the CDR3: TGTGCCAGCAGCCCACCCGGGCTAGCGGGGGGCGGGACCACCGGGGAGCTGTTTTTT. Amino acid sequence: CASSPPGLAGGGTTGELFF.